The clone carrying this TCR beta chain was counted a single time. The sample is drawn from a study of blood T cell repertoires in COVID-19. Data came from immunoSEQ multiplex PCR; TCRdb stores just in-frame clones and leaves some out. Among approximately 190,000 clones, roughly 89% were seen once, and the ten largest hold more than 3%. The study recruited people aged about 18 to 90 years across about two dozen US areas. Participants' reported clinical history set cohort assignment. Per the germline V gene, CDR1 is MGHRA and CDR2 is YSYEKL. The V gene end was trimmed by 1 base and the J gene end by 5 bases; junction bases not matched to a gene: 17. CDR3 length: 19 amino acids.

The rearrangement links TRBV4-1 to TRBJ2-5, with 9 bases identical to TRBD2. Sequenced: PBMCs or T cells enriched from blood (not recorded which). This receptor was obtained from a woman aged 25 to 39 who had been exposed to COVID-19. CDR3 residues: CASSQGAGGRQGLVETQYF. CDR3 in DNA: TGCGCCAGCAGCCAAGGCGCGGGGGGGCGGCAGGGACTAGTCGAGACCCAGTACTTC.